This T cell receptor (beta chain) was documented in a study of blood T cell repertoires in COVID-19 (dated by TCRdb to the early 2020s). As for the study more broadly: The collaborator samples originated in the United States, Italy and Spain and spanned the acute and convalescent phases of COVID-19. The material from the prospective study consisted of cDNA or gDNA derived from T cells, B-cell-depleted T cells, or PBMCs. The dataset comprised deeply sampled blood TCRbeta repertoires from subjects exposed to, actively infected with, or recovered from COVID-19. The repertoires were released in a freely available public database meant as a resource for research on the immune response to SARS-CoV-2. Samples were obtained from the ongoing ImmuneRACE study (first 160 participants) and from over 1,000 subjects provided by 6 global collaborators. The sample metadata nearly always contained a de-identified subject ID, COVID-19 status, age in years and sex. Where available, HLA class I and class II types were obtained from metadata supplied by the sample provider rather than from assay-based typing.

Enrolling through a virtual design, the prospective study's participants ranged in age from roughly 18 to 90 years and lived across some 22 United States geographic areas. Cohort assignment in the prospective study relied on participant-reported clinical history from a screening survey and a study questionnaire. Recovered participants in ImmuneRACE Cohort 3 were defined by two consecutive negative NP/OP PCR tests, clearance by a healthcare professional, or resolution of symptoms. Each participant in the prospective study had whole blood, serum and a nasopharyngeal or oropharyngeal swab collected by mobile phlebotomists. Additional blood draws and questionnaires over a 2-month period could optionally be provided by prospective study participants. Before DNA extraction, blood samples from the prospective study were shipped at room temperature or frozen. TCRbeta CDR3 regions were amplified from genomic DNA using the immunoSEQ Assay, a bias-controlled multiplex PCR. From the authors' description of their analysis: Within the assay, amplification of reference gene primers was used to estimate how many nucleated cells each sample contained. Sequence reads were collapsed and filtered to measure the absolute abundance of every unique TCRbeta CDR3 rearrangement. Productive Simpson clonality was computed per sample as the square root of Simpson's diversity index over productive rearrangements. Sourced from immuneACCESS, this table was stored by TCRdb with only in-frame sequences that have V and J called. A share of the clones is absent; for the studies checked, an unresolved V gene accounts for under half, and the remainder has no known explanation. The V and J calls and clone size come from that table; D and trimming were worked out from the DNA. The sample data list 150,000 to 200,000 clones, and roughly four fifths of these were observed just once. Around 10% of the sample goes to the ten largest clones.

This clone was observed a handful of times. No cognate antigen has been identified for it. No per-base quality is available; no much larger clone lies one base away. Study-wide findings and limitations: The quantity of clinical and demographic metadata differed by source and by participant and was supplied without curation.

This TCR was recovered from a man aged 45-65 years who had recovered from COVID-19. The sequenced sample consisted of PBMCs or T cells enriched from blood (not recorded which).

The nucleotide sequence reads TGTGCCAGCAGTGCGGGGGTTTGGAGCTCTGGGGCCAACGTCCTGACTTTC. This is translated as CASSAGVWSSGANVLTF. The rearranged chain carries TRBV27 and TRBJ2-6, and TRBD2 matches 7 of the central bases. Reading the germline V gene (reference sequence) gives CDR1 MNHEY and CDR2 SMNVEV. V is trimmed back by 5 bases and J by 0 bases, and the junction contains 7 bases that no gene match accounts for. There are 17 amino acids in the CDR3, from cysteine to phenylalanine inclusive. The read is trimmed to its CDR3 DNA, 51 bases read in frame from base 1.